These 20 T cell receptor beta chains share one sample of origin, sequenced in a study of blood T cell repertoires in COVID-19. The table came from immunoSEQ multiplex PCR; TCRdb's copy has only in-frame clones and leaves some out. The repertoire holds about 260,000 clones, 83% seen once, with 7.5% to 10% in the top ten. Sample: peripheral blood. The receptors stem from a woman aged 45 to 65 who had recovered from COVID-19.

This sequence joins TRBV28 and TRBJ1-1; TRBD1 aligns across 9 bases. J gave up 0 bases and V 5 bases, and 7 bases lay outside the gene matches. This CDR3 is built from 16 residues. Germline loops: CDR1 MDHEN, CDR2 SYDVKM. The CDR3 is CASSLNTGGLNTEAFF. CDR3 in DNA: TGTGCCAGCAGTCTCAATACAGGGGGCCTGAACACTGAAGCTTTCTTT.

The chain recombines TRBV7-2 with TRBJ1-5, with 8 bases that match TRBD1. The CDR3 totals 16 residues. J lost 2 bases, V lost 4 bases, and 7 bases had no gene match. Germline V gene data show CDR1 as SGHTA and CDR2 as FQGNSA. The CDR3 reads CASSSGTGRGNQPQHF. The CDR3 DNA follows: TGTGCCAGCAGCTCAGGGACAGGTCGTGGCAATCAGCCCCAGCATTTT.

The chain carries TRBV7-2 and TRBJ2-5; 11 bases map to TRBD2. Trimming cost V 4 bases and J 3 bases; bases outside gene matches: 10. CDR1 and CDR2 from the germline V gene are SGHTA and FQGNSA. The CDR3 spans 17 residues. The CDR3 sequence: CASSSLFGTSGEETQYF. The CDR3 DNA is TGTGCCAGCAGCTCCTTGTTCGGGACTAGCGGTGAAGAGACCCAGTACTTC.

This chain joins TRBV7-3 and TRBJ1-5, with D perhaps matching TRBD1 (5 bases). Trimming removed 6 bases from V and 7 bases from J, with 16 bases in between. The CDR3 is made up of 14 amino acids. CDR1 and CDR2 (germline): SGHTA, FQGTGA. The CDR3 bases are TGTGCCAGCAGTCCCGGCCAGGGCGGCCAGCCCCAGCATTTT. Translated: CASSPGQGGQPQHF.

In its sample, this clone was seen once. The chain has TRBV14 and TRBJ2-2; the match to TRBD1 covers 8 bases. The germline V gene has CDR1 SGHDN and CDR2 FVKESK. The V and J ends lost 1 base and 4 bases, in that order; junction bases with no gene match: 11. The CDR3 runs 18 residues. The CDR3 loop is CASSQVGPPDRATGELFF. The CDR3 bases are TGTGCCAGCAGCCAAGTCGGTCCCCCGGACAGGGCCACCGGGGAGCTGTTTTTT.

The V call is TRBV6-6, the J call TRBJ2-7, with 11 bases lining up with TRBD1. This CDR3 is built from 16 residues. From germline, CDR1 is MNHNY and CDR2 SVGAGI (reference sequence). Trimming took 5 bases from V and 5 from J; bases not matched to a gene: 11. The CDR3 DNA reads TGTGCCAGCAGTCCATTGAGGGACAGGGGGTTCGACGAGCAGTACTTC. As protein: CASSPLRDRGFDEQYF.

V and J are TRBV19 and TRBJ2-2; 7 positions agree with TRBD2. The CDR3 length is 14 residues. V lost 2 bases and J lost 4; bases outside the gene matches: 1. In germline, CDR1 is LNHDA, CDR2 SQIVND (reference sequence). The CDR3 region has the DNA TGTGCCAGTAGTATAAGGGAGGGCACCGGGGAGCTGTTTTTT. Its protein product is CASSIREGTGELFF. Combining the CDR3 with reference TRBV19 and TRBJ2-2 gives the whole variable domain DGGITQSPKYLFRKEGQNVTLSCEQNLNHDAMYWYRQDPGQGLRLIYYSQIVNDFQKGDIAEGYSVSREKKESFPLTVTSAQKNPTAFYLCASSIREGTGELFFGEGSRLTVL.

V gene TRBV7-2 combines with J gene TRBJ2-5; D gene unclear. The germline V gene has CDR1 SGHTA and CDR2 FQGNSA. This CDR3 comprises 13 residues. V was shortened by 6 bases and J by 0 bases, with 8 bases between the two germline ends. CDR3 sequence reads: CASSLADQETQYF. In DNA, the CDR3 is TGTGCCAGCAGTTTGGCCGACCAAGAGACCCAGTACTTC.

The chain carries TRBV5-1 and TRBJ2-5, with D possibly being TRBD2 (5 bases). The V gene's germline CDR1 is SGHRS and CDR2 YFSETQ. The CDR3 length is 14 residues. Trimming stripped 0 bases from V and 2 bases from J, with 8 bases between. CDR3 in amino acids: CASSLVPGQETQYF. CDR3 coding DNA: TGCGCCAGCAGCTTGGTTCCGGGGCAAGAGACCCAGTACTTC. Drawing the rest from reference TRBV5-1 and TRBJ2-5, the complete variable domain is KAGVTQTPRYLIKTRGQQVTLSCSPISGHRSVSWYQQTPGQGLQFLFEYFSETQRNKGNFPGRFSGRQFSNSRSEMNVSTLELGDSALYLCASSLVPGQETQYFGPGTRLLVL.

The chain is built from TRBV7-8 and TRBJ1-5; no firm D call. Trimming cost V 5 bases and J 4 bases, with 21 bases left between them. This CDR3 spans 17 amino acids. CDR1 and CDR2 (germline): SGHVS, FQNEAQ. The CDR3 sequence is CASSTHLSGFKNQPQHF. As DNA, the CDR3 is TGTGCCAGCAGCACACATCTATCGGGGTTCAAGAATCAGCCCCAGCATTTT.

The chain couples TRBV4-2 to TRBJ2-1, with 9 bases identical to TRBD2. V was clipped by 6 bases and J by 2 bases; unmatched bases: 5. CDR3 length: 15 amino acids. Germline V gives CDR1 LGHNA, CDR2 YNFKEQ. The CDR3 is CASRDSSGTYNEQFF. The CDR3 DNA sequence: TGTGCCAGCAGGGATTCTAGCGGGACCTACAATGAGCAGTTCTTC.

The chain joins TRBV4-1 to TRBJ2-6, with a tentative D call TRBD1 (6 bases). Germline V CDR1 and CDR2: MGHRA, YSYEKL. There are 19 residues in the CDR3. Trimming pared 1 base from V and 0 bases from J, leaving 16 bases between. The CDR3 nucleotides read TGCGCCAGCAGCCAAGGTACCGGGACACGGTACTCTGGGGCCAACGTCCTGACTTTC. Protein: CASSQGTGTRYSGANVLTF.

The chain employs TRBV2 and TRBJ2-1; D is possibly TRBD2 (5 bases). V lost 6 bases and J 1 base, leaving 7 bases between the germline ends. This CDR3 region has 13 residues. Germline-derived CDR1 and CDR2 are SNHLY and FYNNEI. CDR3 DNA: TGTGCCAGCAGAGCGGTATCCTACAATGAGCAGTTCTTC. This translates into CASRAVSYNEQFF.

V gene TRBV28 combines with J gene TRBJ1-2; 7 bases match TRBD1. CDR3 length: 15 amino acids. Germline V gene data show CDR1 as MDHEN and CDR2 as SYDVKM. J was trimmed by 2 bases and V by 2 bases; bases with no gene match: 5. The CDR3 loop is CASSLLGQLNYGYTF. CDR3 bases: TGTGCCAGCAGTTTACTGGGACAGCTCAACTATGGCTACACCTTC.

The chain links TRBV15 to TRBJ1-6; D is ambiguous. This CDR3 contains 15 residues. V dropped 0 bases and J dropped 8 bases, with 11 bases sitting between them. Germline CDR1 LNHNV, CDR2 YYDKDF (reference sequence). As DNA, the CDR3 is TGTGCCACCAGCAGAGAGGCAGTTGTGGATTCACCCCTCCACTTT. This gives the protein CATSREAVVDSPLHF.

The J gene is TRBJ2-5, the V gene TRBV9, with 9 bases matching TRBD1. The trim removed 4 bases at V and 4 bases at J, leaving 11 bases unmatched. Per germline, CDR1 SGDLS and CDR2 YYNGEE. The CDR3 is 16 residues long. The CDR3 is CASSPGTGHFGETQYF. The DNA of the CDR3 is TGTGCCAGCAGCCCCGGGACAGGGCATTTCGGAGAGACCCAGTACTTC.

This chain uses TRBV2 with TRBJ2-7; D gene ambiguous. The CDR3 length is 12 residues. Germline V lookup: CDR1 SNHLY, CDR2 FYNNEI. The V end was cut by 1 base, the J end by 7 bases, with 8 bases between. The CDR3 reads CASSEGQWEQYF. CDR3 DNA sequence: TGTGCCAGCAGTGAAGGCCAGTGGGAGCAGTACTTC.

The genes are TRBV5-4 and TRBJ1-6; possibly TRBD1 for D (5 bases). Germline CDR1 reads SGHNT; CDR2 reads YYREEE (reference sequence). V was shortened by 5 bases and J by 9 bases, with 12 bases between the two germline ends. The CDR3 totals 13 residues. The CDR3 here is CASRGSGGSPLHF. The CDR3 DNA sequence: TGTGCCAGCAGAGGGTCGGGGGGTTCACCCCTCCACTTT. The entire variable domain, with the rest obtained from reference TRBV5-4 and TRBJ1-6, is as follows: ETGVTQSPTHLIKTRGQQVTLRCSSQSGHNTVSWYQQALGQGPQFIFQYYREEENGRGNFPPRFSGLQFPNYSSELNVNALELDDSALYLCASRGSGGSPLHFGNGTRLTVT.

The rearrangement joins TRBV30 to TRBJ1-3; D unresolved. This CDR3 spans 13 amino acids. CDR1 is GTSNPN, CDR2 SVGIG, per germline (reference sequence). Trimming removed 3 bases from V and 2 bases from J, with 8 bases in between. The CDR3 here is CAWSRQPGNTIYF. Written as DNA, the CDR3 is TGTGCCTGGAGCCGACAACCTGGAAACACCATATATTTT.

The chain uses TRBV7-9 and TRBJ2-5, with TRBD1 identical over 7 bases. CDR3 length: 19 amino acids. Germline-derived CDR1 and CDR2 are SEHNR and FQNEAQ (reference sequence). The V gene end was trimmed by 1 base and the J gene end by 5 bases; junction bases not matched to a gene: 19. CDR3 residues: CASSLGSRARTFRGETQYF. The CDR3 DNA is TGTGCCAGCAGCTTAGGGTCGAGGGCACGGACTTTCAGGGGGGAGACCCAGTACTTC.